This TCR beta chain comes out of a study of vaccination effects on CD4 cells after COVID-19. There are a few counts of this clone. The antigen is unknown. Sequencing used immunoSEQ multiplex PCR; TCRdb keeps in-frame clones, though not all of them. The data contain 37,000 or so clones, 65% to 75% of them singletons. The CDR3 covers 16 residues. V was pared by 4 bases and J by 9 bases, with 20 bases between. Germline V gene lookup returns CDR1 SGHKS and CDR2 YYEKEE (reference sequence). With approximately ten days of culture completed, CD4+ T cells were isolated. This sequence was found in a human donor who received a COVID-19 vaccine. V gene TRBV5-5 combines with J gene TRBJ1-6; D might be TRBD1 (6 bases). The material was CD4+ T cells from PBMCs cultured without peptide, obtained before COVID-19 vaccination. CDR3 sequence reads: CASSPMGGGSISPLHF. The DNA for the CDR3 is TGTGCCAGCAGCCCCATGGGAGGGGGATCAATTTCACCCCTCCACTTT.